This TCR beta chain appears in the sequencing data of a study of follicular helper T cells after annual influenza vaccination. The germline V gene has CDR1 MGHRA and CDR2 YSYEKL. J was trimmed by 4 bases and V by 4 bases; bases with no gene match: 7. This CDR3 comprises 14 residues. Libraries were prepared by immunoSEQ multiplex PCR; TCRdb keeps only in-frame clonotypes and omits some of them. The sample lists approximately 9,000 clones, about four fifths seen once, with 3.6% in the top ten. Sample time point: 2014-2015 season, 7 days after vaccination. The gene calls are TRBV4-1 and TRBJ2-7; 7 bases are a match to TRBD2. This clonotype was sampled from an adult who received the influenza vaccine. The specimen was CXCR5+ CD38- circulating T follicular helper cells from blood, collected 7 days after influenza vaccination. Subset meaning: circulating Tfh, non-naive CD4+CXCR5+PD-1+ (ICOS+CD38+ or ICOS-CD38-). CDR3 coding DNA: TGCGCCAGCAGCCCCGTCGGGCGGGGGTACGAGCAGTACTTC. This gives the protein CASSPVGRGYEQYF.